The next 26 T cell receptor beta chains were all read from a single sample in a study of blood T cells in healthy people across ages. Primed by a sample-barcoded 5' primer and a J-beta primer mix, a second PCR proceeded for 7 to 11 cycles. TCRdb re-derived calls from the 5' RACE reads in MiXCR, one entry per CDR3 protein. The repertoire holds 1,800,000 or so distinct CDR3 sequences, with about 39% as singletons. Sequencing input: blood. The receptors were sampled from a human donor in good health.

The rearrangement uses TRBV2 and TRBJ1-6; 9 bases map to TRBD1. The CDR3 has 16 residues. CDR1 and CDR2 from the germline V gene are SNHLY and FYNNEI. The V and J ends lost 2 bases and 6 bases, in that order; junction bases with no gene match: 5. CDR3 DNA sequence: TGTGCCAGCAGTGAACGGGACAGGGTTAGTAATTCACCCCTCCACTTT. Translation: CASSERDRVSNSPLHF. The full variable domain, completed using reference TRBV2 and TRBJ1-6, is EPEVTQTPSHQVTQMGQEVILRCVPISNHLYFYWYRQILGQKVEFLVSFYNNEISEKSEIFDDQFSVERPDGSNFTLKIRSTKLEDSAMYFCASSERDRVSNSPLHFGNGTRLTVT.

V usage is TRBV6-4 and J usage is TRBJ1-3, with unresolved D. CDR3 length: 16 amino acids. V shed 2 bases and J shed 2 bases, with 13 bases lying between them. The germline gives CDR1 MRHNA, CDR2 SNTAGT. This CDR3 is CASSDQDPRPGNTIYF. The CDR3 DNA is TGTGCCAGCAGTGACCAAGACCCTAGGCCTGGAAACACCATATATTTT.

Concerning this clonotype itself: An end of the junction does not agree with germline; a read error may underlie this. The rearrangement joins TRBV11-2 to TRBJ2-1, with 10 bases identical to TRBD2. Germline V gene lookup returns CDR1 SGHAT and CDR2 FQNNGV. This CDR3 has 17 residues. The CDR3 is CAGSLGLAGGGVNEQFF. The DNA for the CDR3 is TGTGCCGGCAGCTTAGGGTTAGCGGGGGGCGGTGTGAATGAGCAGTTCTTC.

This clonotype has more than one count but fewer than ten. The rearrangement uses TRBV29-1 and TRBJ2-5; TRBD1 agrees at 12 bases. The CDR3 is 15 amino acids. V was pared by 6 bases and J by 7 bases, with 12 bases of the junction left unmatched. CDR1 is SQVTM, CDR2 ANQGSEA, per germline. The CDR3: CSVGPGTGGLGTQYF. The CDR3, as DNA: TGCAGCGTCGGTCCAGGGACAGGGGGCTTAGGGACCCAGTACTTC.

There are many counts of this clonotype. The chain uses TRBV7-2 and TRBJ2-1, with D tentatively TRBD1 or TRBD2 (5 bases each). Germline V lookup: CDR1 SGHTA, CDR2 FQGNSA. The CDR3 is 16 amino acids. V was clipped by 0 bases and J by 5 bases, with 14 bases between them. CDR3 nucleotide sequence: TGTGCCAGCAGCTTAGCGGGACCCTACACTAACAATGAGCAGTTCTTC. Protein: CASSLAGPYTNNEQFF.

DNA for the CDR3: TGTGCCAGCAAACGGGGGGCTAGCGGGGAAGAGACCCAGTACTTC. Encoded protein: CASKRGASGEETQYF. The J gene is TRBJ2-5, the V gene TRBV19; TRBD2 aligns across 9 bases. The CDR3 has 15 residues. Germline trimming cut 9 bases from V and 3 bases from J; bases unmatched to any gene: 11. Per the germline V gene, CDR1 is LNHDA and CDR2 is SQIVND (reference sequence).

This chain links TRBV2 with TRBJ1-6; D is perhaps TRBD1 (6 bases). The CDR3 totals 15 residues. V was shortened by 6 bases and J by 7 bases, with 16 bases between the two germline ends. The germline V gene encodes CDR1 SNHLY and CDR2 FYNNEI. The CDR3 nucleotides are TGTGCCAGCAGGGGGTGGACAGCTAACAATTCACCCCTCCACTTT. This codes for CASRGWTANNSPLHF.

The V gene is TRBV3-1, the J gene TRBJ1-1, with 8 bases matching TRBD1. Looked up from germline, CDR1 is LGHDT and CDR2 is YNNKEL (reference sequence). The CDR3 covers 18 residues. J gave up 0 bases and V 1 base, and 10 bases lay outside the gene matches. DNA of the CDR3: TGTGCCAGCAGCCAAGTATCCGGACAGGGAATAATGAACACTGAAGCTTTCTTT. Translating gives CASSQVSGQGIMNTEAFF. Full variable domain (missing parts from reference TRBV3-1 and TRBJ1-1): DTAVSQTPKYLVTQMGNDKSIKCEQNLGHDTMYWYKQDSKKFLKIMFSYNNKELIINETVPNRFSPKSPDKAHLNLHINSLELGDSAVYFCASSQVSGQGIMNTEAFFGQGTRLTVV.

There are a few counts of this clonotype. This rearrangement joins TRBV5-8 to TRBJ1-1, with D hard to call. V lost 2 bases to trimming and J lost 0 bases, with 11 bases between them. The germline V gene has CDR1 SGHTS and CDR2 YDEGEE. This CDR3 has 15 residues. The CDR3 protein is CASSFLGDLNTEAFF. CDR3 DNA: TGTGCCAGCAGCTTCCTGGGAGACCTGAACACTGAAGCTTTCTTT.

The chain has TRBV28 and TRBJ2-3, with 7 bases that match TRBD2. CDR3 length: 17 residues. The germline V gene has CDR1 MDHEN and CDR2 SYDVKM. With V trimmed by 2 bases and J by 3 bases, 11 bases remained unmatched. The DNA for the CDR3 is TGTGCCAGCAGTTTACCCGCCCGGGAGGTTCGGACAGATACGCAGTATTTT. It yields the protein CASSLPAREVRTDTQYF.

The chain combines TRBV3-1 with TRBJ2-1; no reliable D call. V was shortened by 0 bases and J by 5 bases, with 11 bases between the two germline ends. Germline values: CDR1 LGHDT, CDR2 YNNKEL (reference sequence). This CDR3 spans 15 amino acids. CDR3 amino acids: CASSQDLLTHNEQFF. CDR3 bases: TGTGCCAGCAGCCAAGATTTGTTGACCCACAATGAGCAGTTCTTC.

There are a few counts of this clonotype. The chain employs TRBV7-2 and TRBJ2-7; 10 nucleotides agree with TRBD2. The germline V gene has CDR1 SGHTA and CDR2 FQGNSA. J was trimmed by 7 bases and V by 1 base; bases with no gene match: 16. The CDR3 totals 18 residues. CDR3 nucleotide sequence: TGTGCCAGCAGCTTAGGAGAAGTGCCTCTAGCGGGGGAGGAAGAGCAGTACTTC. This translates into CASSLGEVPLAGEEEQYF.

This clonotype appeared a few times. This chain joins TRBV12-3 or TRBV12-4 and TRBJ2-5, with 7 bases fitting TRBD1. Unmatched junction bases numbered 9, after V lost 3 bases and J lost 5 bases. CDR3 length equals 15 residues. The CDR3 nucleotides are TGTGCCAGCAGTTTCGGGGCGGCCAGGGGGGAGACCCAGTACTTC. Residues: CASSFGAARGETQYF.

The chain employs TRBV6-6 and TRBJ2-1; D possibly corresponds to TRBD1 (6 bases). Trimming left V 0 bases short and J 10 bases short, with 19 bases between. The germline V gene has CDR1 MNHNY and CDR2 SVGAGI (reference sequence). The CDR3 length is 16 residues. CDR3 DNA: TGTGCCAGCAGTTACTCAAAACAGGGTATAACCTACGAGCAGTTCTTC. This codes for CASSYSKQGITYEQFF.

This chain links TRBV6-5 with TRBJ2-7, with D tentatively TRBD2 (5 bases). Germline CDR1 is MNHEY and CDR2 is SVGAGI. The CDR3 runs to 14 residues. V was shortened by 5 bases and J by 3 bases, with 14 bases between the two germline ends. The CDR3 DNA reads TGTGCCAGCAGTGCTGGACTGCTGGTCTACGAGCAGTACTTC. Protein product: CASSAGLLVYEQYF.

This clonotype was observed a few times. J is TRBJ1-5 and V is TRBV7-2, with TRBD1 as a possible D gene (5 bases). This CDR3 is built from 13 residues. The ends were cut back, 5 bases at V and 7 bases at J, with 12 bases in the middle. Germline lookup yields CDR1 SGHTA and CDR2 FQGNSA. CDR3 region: CASSDGGYQPQHF. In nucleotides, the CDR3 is TGTGCCAGCAGCGACGGGGGGTACCAGCCCCAGCATTTT.

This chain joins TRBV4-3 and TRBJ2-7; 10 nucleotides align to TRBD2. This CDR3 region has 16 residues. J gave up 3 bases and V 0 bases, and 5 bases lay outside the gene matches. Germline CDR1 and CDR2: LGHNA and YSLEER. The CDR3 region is CASSQDRLAGDYEQYF. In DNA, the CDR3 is TGCGCCAGCAGCCAAGATCGGCTAGCGGGGGACTACGAGCAGTACTTC.

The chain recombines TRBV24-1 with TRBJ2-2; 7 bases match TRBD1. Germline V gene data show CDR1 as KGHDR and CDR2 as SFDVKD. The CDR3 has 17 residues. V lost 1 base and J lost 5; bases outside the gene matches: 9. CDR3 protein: CATSDLTMTGSTGELFF. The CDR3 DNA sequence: TGTGCCACCAGTGATTTAACCATGACAGGGAGTACCGGGGAGCTGTTTTTT.

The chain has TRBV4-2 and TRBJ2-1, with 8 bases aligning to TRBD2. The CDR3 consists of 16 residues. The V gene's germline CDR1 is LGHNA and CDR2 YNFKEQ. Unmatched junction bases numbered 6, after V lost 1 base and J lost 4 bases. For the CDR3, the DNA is TGTGCCAGCAGCCAAGGGGTCGGGGGGGCGTACAATGAGCAGTTCTTC. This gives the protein CASSQGVGGAYNEQFF.

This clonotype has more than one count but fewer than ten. The CDR3 region is CSARKAGVYEQYF. The DNA of the CDR3 is TGCAGTGCTAGGAAAGCGGGGGTATACGAGCAGTACTTC. The chain couples TRBV20-1 to TRBJ2-7; 8 bases agree with TRBD2. Germline V lookup: CDR1 DFQATT, CDR2 SNEGSKA (reference sequence). The CDR3 is made up of 13 amino acids. Trimming cost V 3 bases and J 4 bases; bases outside gene matches: 5.

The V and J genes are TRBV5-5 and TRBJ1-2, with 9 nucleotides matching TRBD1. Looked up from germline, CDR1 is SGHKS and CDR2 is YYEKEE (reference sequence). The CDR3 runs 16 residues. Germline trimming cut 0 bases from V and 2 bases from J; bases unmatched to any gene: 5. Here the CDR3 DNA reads TGTGCCAGCAGCTTGGGAGGGACAGGGATGAACTATGGCTACACCTTC. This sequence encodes CASSLGGTGMNYGYTF.

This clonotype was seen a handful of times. The CDR3 DNA follows: TGCGCCAGCAGCCAAGTCTCAGCGGGGGGGCGTGAGCAGTTCTTC. Its protein product is CASSQVSAGGREQFF. The chain links TRBV4-1 to TRBJ2-1; 10 bases are shared with TRBD2. Trimming took 1 base from V and 9 from J; bases not matched to a gene: 6. CDR3 length equals 15 residues. Germline CDR1 is MGHRA and CDR2 is YSYEKL.

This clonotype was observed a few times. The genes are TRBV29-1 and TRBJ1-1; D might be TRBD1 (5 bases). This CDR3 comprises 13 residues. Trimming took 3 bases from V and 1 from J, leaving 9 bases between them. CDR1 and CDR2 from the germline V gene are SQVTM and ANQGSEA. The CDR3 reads CSVEGRTNTEAFF. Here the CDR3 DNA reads TGCAGCGTTGAGGGGCGGACGAACACTGAAGCTTTCTTT.

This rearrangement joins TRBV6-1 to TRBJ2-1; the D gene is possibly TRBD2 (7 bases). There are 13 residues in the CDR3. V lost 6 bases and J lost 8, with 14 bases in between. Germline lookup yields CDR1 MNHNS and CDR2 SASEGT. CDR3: CASRVIGGDEQFF. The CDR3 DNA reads TGTGCCAGCAGGGTAATAGGGGGGGATGAGCAGTTCTTC.

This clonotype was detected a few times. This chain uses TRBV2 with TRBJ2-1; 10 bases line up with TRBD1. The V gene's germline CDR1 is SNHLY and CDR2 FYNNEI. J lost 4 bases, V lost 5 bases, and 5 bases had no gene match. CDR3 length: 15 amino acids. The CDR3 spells CASSFGTGAYNEQFF. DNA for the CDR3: TGTGCCAGCAGTTTCGGGACAGGGGCGTACAATGAGCAGTTCTTC.

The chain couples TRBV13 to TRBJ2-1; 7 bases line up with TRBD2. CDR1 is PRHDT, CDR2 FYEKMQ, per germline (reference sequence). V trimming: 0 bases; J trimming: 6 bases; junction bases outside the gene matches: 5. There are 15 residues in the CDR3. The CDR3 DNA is TGTGCCAGCAGCTTAGGGGCTAGCGGAGCCAATGAGCAGTTCTTC. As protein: CASSLGASGANEQFF.